This is a list of T cell receptor beta chains from one sample in a study of blood T cell repertoires in COVID-19. Method: immunoSEQ multiplex PCR; TCRdb's copy keeps in-frame clones and lacks some. The sample contains about 160,000 clones, around 85% of which appear only once. Sequencing used PBMCs or T cells enriched from blood (not recorded which). The receptors shown here come from a woman aged 40 to 50 with acute COVID-19. Both conserved end residues are part of each CDR3. The D gene is left open where the match is weak. Expanded clones are given a class, and other clones once, few, many or no size at all.

TRBJ2-4 TRBD2 . TRBV27 TGTGCCACCTCCTCCCGACTAGCGGGGGGGGGAAACATTCAGTACTTC CATSSRLAGGGNIQYF
TRBJ2-3 TRBD2 . TRBV9 TGTGCCAGCAGCGTAAGCGGGAGCGGCACAGATACGCAGTATTTT CASSVSGSGTDTQYF
TRBJ1-2 . . TRBV12-5 TGTGCTAGTGGTCTACCATCCCAGGGGATTCGCTACACCTTC CASGLPSQGIRYTF
TRBJ2-3 TRBD2 many TRBV11-2 TGTGCCAGCAGAAGAGGGGTAGCGGGAGGAACAGATACGCAGTATTTT CASRRGVAGGTDTQYF
TRBJ2-2 TRBD2 . TRBV6-1 TGTGCCAGCAGTGAGGTTTCCGGGACTAGCGGGAGATACACCGGGGAGCTGTTTTTT CASSEVSGTSGRYTGELFF
TRBJ2-6 . . TRBV5-4 TGTGCCAGCAGCCCGGGGAGCAGCTCTGGGGCCAACGTCCTGACTTTC CASSPGSSSGANVLTF
TRBJ1-4 TRBD1 once TRBV5-6 TGTGCCAGCAGCTTGACAGGGGGGCGACCAACTAATGAAAAACTGTTTTTT CASSLTGGRPTNEKLFF
TRBJ1-2 . . TRBV5-1 TGCGCCAGCAGCCCGGCGGGCTCGCCGGCCTATGGCTACACCTTC CASSPAGSPAYGYTF
TRBJ1-2 TRBD1 . TRBV7-2 TGTGCCAGCAGCTTAAGGTCGGTCAGGGGGTCCTATGGCTACACCTTC CASSLRSVRGSYGYTF
TRBJ1-3 TRBD1 . TRBV18 TGTGCCAGCTCATCGACAGGGATCTCTGGAAACACCATATATTTT CASSSTGISGNTIYF
TRBJ1-4 . few TRBV7-7 . CASSFSGQGRNEKLFF